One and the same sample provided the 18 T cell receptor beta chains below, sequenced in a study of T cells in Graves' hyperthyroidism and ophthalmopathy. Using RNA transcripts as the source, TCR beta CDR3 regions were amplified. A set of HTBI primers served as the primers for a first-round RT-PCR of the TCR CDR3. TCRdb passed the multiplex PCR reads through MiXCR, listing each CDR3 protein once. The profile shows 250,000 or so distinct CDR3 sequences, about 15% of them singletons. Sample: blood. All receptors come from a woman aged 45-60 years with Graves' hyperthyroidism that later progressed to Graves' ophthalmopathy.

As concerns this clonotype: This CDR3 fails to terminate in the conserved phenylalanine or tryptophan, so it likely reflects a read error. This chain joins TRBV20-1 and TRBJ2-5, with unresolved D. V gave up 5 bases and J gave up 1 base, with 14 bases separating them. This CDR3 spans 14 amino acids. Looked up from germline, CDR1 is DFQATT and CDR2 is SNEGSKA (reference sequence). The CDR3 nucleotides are TGCAGTGCTTGTGCGTCAGGACCCCAAGAGACCCAGTACTCC. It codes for CSACASGPQETQYS.

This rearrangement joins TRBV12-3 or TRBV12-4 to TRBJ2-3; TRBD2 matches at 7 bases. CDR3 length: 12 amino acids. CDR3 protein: CVVGRGTDTQYF. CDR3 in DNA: TGTGTCGTAGGGAGGGGAACAGATACGCAGTATTTT.

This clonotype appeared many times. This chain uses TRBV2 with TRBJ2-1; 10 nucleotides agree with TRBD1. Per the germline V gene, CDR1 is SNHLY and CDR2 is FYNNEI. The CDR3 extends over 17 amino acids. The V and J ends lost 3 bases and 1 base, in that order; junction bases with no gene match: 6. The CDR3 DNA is TGTGCCAGCAGTGAGGAGACAGGGGGCGCGTCCTACAATGAGCAGTTCTTC. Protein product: CASSEETGGASYNEQFF.

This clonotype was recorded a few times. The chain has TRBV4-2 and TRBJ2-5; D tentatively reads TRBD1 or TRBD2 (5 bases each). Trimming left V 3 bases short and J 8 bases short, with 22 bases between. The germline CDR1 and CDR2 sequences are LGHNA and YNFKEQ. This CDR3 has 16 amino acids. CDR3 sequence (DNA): TGTGCCAGCAGCCAGAGGATTTCCGGGACGGATCGTACCCAGTACTTC. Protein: CASSQRISGTDRTQYF.

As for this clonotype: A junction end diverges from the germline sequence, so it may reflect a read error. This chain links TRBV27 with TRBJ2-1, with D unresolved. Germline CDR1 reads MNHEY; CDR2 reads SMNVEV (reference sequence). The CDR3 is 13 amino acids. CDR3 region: CAGSFSGYNEQFF. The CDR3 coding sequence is TGTGCCGGCAGTTTTTCCGGCTACAATGAGCAGTTCTTC.

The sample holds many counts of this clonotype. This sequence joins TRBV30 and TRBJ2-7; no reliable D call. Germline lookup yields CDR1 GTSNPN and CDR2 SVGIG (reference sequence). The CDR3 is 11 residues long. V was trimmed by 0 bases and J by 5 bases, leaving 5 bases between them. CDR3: CAWSVAHEQYF. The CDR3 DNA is TGTGCCTGGAGTGTGGCCCACGAGCAGTACTTC.

The CDR3 spells CASSLASTDEKLFF. The DNA of the CDR3 is TGCGCCAGCAGCTTGGCGAGCACGGATGAAAAACTGTTTTTT. V usage is TRBV5-1 and J usage is TRBJ1-4; D is unclear. This CDR3 has 14 residues. Germline assignment: CDR1 SGHRS and CDR2 YFSETQ. Between the trimmed V and J ends, which lost 0 bases and 6 bases, there was a span of 9 bases. Based on the CDR3 plus reference TRBV5-1 and TRBJ1-4, the full variable domain is KAGVTQTPRYLIKTRGQQVTLSCSPISGHRSVSWYQQTPGQGLQFLFEYFSETQRNKGNFPGRFSGRQFSNSRSEMNVSTLELGDSALYLCASSLASTDEKLFFGSGTQLSVL.

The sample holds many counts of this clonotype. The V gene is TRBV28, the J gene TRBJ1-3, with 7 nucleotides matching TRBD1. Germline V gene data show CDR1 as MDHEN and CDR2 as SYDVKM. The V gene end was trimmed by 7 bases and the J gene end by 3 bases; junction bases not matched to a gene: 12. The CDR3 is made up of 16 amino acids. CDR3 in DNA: TGTGCCAGCAAGTGGACAGGCCTCCGGGGTGGAAACACCATATATTTT. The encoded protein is CASKWTGLRGGNTIYF.

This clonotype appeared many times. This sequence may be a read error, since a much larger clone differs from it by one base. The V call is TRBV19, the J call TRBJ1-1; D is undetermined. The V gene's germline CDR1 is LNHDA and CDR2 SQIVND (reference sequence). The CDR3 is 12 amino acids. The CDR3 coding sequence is TGTGCCAGCAGTATAGGGAACACTGAAGCTTTCTTT. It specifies CASSIGNTEAFF. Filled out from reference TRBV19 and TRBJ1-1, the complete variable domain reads DGGITQSPKYLFRKEGQNVTLSCEQNLNHDAMYWYRQDPGQGLRLIYYSQIVNDFQKGDIAEGYSVSREKKESFPLTVTSAQKNPTAFYLCASSIGNTEAFFGQGTRLTVV.

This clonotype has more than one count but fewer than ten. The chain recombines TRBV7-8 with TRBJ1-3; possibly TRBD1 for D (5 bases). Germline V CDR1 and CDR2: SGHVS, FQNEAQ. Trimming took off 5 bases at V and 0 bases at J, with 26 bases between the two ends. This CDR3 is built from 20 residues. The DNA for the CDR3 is TGTGCCAGCAGCCCCGCTTTGGCCTCTCGTGGGGGTCCCTCTGGAAACACCATATATTTT. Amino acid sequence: CASSPALASRGGPSGNTIYF.

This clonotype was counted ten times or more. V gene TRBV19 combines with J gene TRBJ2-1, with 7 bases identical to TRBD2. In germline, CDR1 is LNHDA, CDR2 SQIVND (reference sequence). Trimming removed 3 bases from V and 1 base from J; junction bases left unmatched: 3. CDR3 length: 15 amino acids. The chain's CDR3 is CASSMASGSYNEQFF. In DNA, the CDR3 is TGTGCCAGTAGTATGGCTAGCGGTTCCTACAATGAGCAGTTCTTC. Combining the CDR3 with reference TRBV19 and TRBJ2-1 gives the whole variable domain DGGITQSPKYLFRKEGQNVTLSCEQNLNHDAMYWYRQDPGQGLRLIYYSQIVNDFQKGDIAEGYSVSREKKESFPLTVTSAQKNPTAFYLCASSMASGSYNEQFFGPGTRLTVL.

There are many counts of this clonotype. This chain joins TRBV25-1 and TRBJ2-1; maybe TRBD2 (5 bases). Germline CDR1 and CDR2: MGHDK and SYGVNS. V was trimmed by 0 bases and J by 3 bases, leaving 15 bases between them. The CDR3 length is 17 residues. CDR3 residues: CASSEYGGGGSYNEQFF. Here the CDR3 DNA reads TGTGCCAGCAGTGAATATGGTGGAGGTGGCAGCTACAATGAGCAGTTCTTC.

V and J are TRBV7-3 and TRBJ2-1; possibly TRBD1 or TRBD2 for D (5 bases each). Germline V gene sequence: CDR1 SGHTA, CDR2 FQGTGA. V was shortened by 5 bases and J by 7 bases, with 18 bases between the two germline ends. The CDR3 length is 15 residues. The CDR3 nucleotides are TGTGCCAGCAGCGCGTATTCGGGACGCCTGAATGAGCAGTTCTTC. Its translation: CASSAYSGRLNEQFF. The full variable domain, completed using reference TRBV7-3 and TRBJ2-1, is GAGVSQTPSNKVTEKGKYVELRCDPISGHTALYWYRQSLGQGPEFLIYFQGTGAADDSGLPNDRFFAVRPEGSVSTLKIQRTERGDSAVYLCASSAYSGRLNEQFFGPGTRLTVL.

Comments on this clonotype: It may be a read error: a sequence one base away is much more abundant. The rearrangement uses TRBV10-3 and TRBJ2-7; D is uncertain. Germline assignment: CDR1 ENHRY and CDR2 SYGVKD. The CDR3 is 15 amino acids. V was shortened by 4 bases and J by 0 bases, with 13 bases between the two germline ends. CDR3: CAISVAVLSSYEQYF. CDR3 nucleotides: TGTGCCATCAGTGTTGCGGTGCTTAGCTCCTACGAGCAGTACTTC.

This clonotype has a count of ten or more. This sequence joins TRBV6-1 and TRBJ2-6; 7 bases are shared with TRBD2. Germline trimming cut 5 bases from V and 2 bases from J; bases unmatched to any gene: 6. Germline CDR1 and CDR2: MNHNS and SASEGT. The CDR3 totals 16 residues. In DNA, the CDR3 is TGTGCCAGCAGTACCCCGGCGGGGGCTGGGGCCAACGTCCTGACTTTC. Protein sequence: CASSTPAGAGANVLTF.

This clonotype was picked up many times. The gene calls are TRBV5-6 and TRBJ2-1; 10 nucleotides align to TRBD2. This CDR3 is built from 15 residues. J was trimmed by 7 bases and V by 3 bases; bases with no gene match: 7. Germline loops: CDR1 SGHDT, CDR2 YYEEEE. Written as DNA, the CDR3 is TGTGCCAGCAGCTGGAGCGGGAGGGCCGTTAATGAGCAGTTCTTC. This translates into CASSWSGRAVNEQFF.

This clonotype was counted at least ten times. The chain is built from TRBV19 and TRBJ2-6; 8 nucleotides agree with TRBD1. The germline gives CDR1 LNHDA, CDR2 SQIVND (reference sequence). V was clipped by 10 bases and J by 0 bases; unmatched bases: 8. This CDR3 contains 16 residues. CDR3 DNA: TGTGCCACAAGCGACAGGGGCGGCTCTGGGGCCAACGTCCTGACTTTC. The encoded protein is CATSDRGGSGANVLTF.

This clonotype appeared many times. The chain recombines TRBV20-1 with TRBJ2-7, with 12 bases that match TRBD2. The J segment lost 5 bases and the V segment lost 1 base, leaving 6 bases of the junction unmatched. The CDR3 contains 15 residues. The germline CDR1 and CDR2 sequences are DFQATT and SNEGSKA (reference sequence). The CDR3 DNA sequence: TGCAGTGCTAGAGTCCGGACTAGCGGGACCAACGAGCAGTACTTC. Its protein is CSARVRTSGTNEQYF.